This TCR beta chain came from a study of blood T cell repertoires in COVID-19. About the research overall: Sites across the United States, Italy and Spain contributed samples from acute and convalescent COVID-19.

The authors' processing: Estimation of nucleated cell counts was performed using reference gene primer amplification. The protocol was immunoSEQ multiplex PCR, while the TCRdb copy is restricted to in-frame clones and leaves out a portion. V and J calls and clone size are copied from that table; D and trimming were computed from the DNA. The table lists hundreds of thousands of clones, around 90% of them singletons. Looked up from germline, CDR1 is SGHNT and CDR2 is YYREEE (reference sequence). The V end was cut by 2 bases, the J end by 5 bases, with 7 bases between. The CDR3 runs to 12 residues. This TCR derives from a woman under 30 with acute or convalescent COVID-19. The sequenced sample consisted of peripheral blood. The chain links TRBV5-4 to TRBJ1-1, with no clear D. The CDR3 loop is CASSFGETEAFF. The CDR3 DNA reads TGTGCCAGCAGCTTTGGGGAGACTGAAGCTTTCTTT.